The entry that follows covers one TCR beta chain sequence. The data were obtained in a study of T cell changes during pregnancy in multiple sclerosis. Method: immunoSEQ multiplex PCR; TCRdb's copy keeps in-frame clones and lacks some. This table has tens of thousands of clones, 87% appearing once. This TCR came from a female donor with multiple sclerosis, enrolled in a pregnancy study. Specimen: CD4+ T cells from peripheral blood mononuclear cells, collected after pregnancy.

The CDR3 loop is CASSLRGGRSSYEQYF. The CDR3, as DNA: TGTGCCAGCAGCTTAAGGGGGGGGAGGAGCTCCTACGAGCAGTACTTC. The rearrangement links TRBV7-2 to TRBJ2-7; tentatively, D is TRBD2 (7 bases). Trimming stripped 2 bases from V and 0 bases from J, with 14 bases between. The CDR3 runs 16 residues. The germline CDR1 and CDR2 sequences are SGHTA and FQGNSA.